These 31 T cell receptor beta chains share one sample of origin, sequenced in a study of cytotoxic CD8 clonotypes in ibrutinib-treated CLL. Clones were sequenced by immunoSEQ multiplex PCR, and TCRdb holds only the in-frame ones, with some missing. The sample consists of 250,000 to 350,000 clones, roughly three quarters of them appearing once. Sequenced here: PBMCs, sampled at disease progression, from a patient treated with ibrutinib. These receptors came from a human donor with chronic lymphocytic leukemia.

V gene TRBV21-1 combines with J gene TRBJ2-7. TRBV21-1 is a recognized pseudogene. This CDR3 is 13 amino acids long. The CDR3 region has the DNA TGTGCCAGCAGCAATCCCTGGGACTACGAGCAGTACTTC. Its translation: CASSNPWDYEQYF.

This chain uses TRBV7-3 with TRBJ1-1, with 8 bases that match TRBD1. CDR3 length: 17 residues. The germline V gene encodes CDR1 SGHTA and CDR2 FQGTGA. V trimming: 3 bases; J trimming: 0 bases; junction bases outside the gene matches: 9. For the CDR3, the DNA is TGTGCCAGCAGCTTGACAGGGGTATGGGGGATGAACACTGAAGCTTTCTTT. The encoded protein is CASSLTGVWGMNTEAFF.

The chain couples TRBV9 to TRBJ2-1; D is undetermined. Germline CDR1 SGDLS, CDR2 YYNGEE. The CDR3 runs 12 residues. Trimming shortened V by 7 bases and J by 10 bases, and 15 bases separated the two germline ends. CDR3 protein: CASAAASREQFF. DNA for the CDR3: TGTGCCAGCGCCGCGGCCTCGAGGGAGCAGTTCTTC.

CDR3 DNA: TGTGCCAGCAGTGGACGGGGGAGGGATGAGCAGTTCTTC. Translation: CASSGRGRDEQFF. The chain employs TRBV28 and TRBJ2-1, with 7 bases that match TRBD2. Germline-derived CDR1 and CDR2 are MDHEN and SYDVKM. After removal of 5 bases from V and 8 bases from J, the junction contained 6 bases not matched to a gene. The CDR3 is made up of 13 amino acids.

CDR3: CASSRNYRGHPNNEQFF. DNA of the CDR3: TGTGCCAGCAGTCGTAACTACAGAGGGCACCCAAACAATGAGCAGTTCTTC. The V call is TRBV6-4, the J call TRBJ2-1, with D perhaps matching TRBD2 (5 bases). V was pared by 5 bases and J by 5 bases, with 22 bases between. The CDR3 is 17 amino acids. Germline-derived CDR1 and CDR2 are MRHNA and SNTAGT.

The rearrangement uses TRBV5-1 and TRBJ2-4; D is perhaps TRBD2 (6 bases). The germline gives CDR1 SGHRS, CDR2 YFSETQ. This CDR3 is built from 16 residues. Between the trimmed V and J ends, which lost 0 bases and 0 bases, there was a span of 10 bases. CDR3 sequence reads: CASSLVGGLAKNIQYF. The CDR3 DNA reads TGCGCCAGCAGCTTGGTTGGGGGGTTAGCCAAAAACATTCAGTACTTC.

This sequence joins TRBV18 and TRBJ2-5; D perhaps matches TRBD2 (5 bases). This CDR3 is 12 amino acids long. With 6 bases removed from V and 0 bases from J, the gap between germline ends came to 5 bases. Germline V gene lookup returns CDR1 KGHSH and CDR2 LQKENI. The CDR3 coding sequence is TGTGCCAGCTCGGAGGACCAAGAGACCCAGTACTTC. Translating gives CASSEDQETQYF. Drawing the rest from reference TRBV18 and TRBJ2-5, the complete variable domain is NAGVMQNPRHLVRRRGQEARLRCSPMKGHSHVYWYRQLPEEGLKFMVYLQKENIIDESGMPKERFSAEFPKEGPSILRIQQVVRGDSAAYFCASSEDQETQYFGPGTRLLVL.

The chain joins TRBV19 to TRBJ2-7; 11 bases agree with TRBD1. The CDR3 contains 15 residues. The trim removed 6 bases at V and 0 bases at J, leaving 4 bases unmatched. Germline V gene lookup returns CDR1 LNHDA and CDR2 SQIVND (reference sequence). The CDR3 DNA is TGTGCCAGTAGGGCTGGGACAGGGGGCTCCTACGAGCAGTACTTC. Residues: CASRAGTGGSYEQYF. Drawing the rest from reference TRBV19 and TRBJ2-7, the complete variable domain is DGGITQSPKYLFRKEGQNVTLSCEQNLNHDAMYWYRQDPGQGLRLIYYSQIVNDFQKGDIAEGYSVSREKKESFPLTVTSAQKNPTAFYLCASRAGTGGSYEQYFGPGTRLTVT.

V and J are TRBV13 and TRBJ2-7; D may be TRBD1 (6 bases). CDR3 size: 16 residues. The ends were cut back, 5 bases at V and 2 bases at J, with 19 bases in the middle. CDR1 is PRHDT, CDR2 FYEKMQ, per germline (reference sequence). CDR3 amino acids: CASSPRGWQGPYEQYF. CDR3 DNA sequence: TGTGCCAGCAGCCCAAGGGGCTGGCAGGGGCCCTACGAGCAGTACTTC.

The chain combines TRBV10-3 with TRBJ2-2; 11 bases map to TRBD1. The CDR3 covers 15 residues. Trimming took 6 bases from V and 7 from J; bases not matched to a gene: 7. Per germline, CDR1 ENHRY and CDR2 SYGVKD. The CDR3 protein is CAISSRTGGFGELFF. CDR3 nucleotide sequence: TGTGCCATCAGCAGTAGGACAGGGGGCTTCGGGGAGCTGTTTTTT.

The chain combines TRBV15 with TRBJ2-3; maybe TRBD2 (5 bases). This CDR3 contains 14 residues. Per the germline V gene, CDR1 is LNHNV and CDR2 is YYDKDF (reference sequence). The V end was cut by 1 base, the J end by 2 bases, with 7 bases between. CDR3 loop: CATSRGEITDTQYF. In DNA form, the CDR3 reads TGTGCCACCAGCAGAGGGGAGATCACAGATACGCAGTATTTT.

In DNA form, the CDR3 reads TGTGCCAGCAGCTTAGATTCGGAAAACACTGAAGCTTTCTTT. It codes for CASSLDSENTEAFF. The chain carries TRBV7-9 and TRBJ1-1; no definite D call. V lost 1 base and J lost 2, with 8 bases in between. This CDR3 is 14 amino acids long. Germline CDR1 SEHNR, CDR2 FQNEAQ (reference sequence).

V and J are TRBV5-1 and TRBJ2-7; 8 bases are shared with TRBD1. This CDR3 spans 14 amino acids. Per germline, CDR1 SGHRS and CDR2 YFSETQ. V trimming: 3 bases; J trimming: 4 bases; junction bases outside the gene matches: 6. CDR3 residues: CASSWITGGYEQYF. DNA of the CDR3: TGCGCCAGCAGCTGGATTACAGGGGGGTACGAGCAGTACTTC. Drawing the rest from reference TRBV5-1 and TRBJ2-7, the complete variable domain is KAGVTQTPRYLIKTRGQQVTLSCSPISGHRSVSWYQQTPGQGLQFLFEYFSETQRNKGNFPGRFSGRQFSNSRSEMNVSTLELGDSALYLCASSWITGGYEQYFGPGTRLTVT.

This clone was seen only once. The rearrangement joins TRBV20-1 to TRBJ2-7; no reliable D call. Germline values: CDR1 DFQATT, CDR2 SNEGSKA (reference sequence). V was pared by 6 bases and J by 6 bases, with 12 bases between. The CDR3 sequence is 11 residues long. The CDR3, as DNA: TGCAGTGCCGCCCGGACCGCCGAGCAGTACTTC. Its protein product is CSAARTAEQYF.

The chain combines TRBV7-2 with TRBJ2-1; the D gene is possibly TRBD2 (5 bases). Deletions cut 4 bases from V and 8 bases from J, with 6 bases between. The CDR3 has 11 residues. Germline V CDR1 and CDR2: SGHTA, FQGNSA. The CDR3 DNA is TGTGCCAGCAGCTCGGACTATGAGCAGTTCTTC. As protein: CASSSDYEQFF.

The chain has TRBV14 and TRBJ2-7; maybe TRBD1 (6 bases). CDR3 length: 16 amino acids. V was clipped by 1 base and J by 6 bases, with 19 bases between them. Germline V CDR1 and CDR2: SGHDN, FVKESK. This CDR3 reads CASSQGSGALRGEQYF. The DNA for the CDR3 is TGTGCCAGCAGCCAAGGGTCAGGGGCCCTCCGCGGCGAGCAGTACTTC. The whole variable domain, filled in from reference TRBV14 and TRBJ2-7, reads EAGVTQFPSHSVIEKGQTVTLRCDPISGHDNLYWYRRVMGKEIKFLLHFVKESKQDESGMPNNRFLAERTGGTYSTLKVQPAELEDSGVYFCASSQGSGALRGEQYFGPGTRLTVT.

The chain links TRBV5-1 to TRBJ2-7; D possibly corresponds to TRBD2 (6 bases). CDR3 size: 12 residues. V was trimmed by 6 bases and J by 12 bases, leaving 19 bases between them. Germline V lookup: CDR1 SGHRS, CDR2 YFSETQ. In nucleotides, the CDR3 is TGCGCCAGCACCGGGGCGGAGGGTTGGTGGTACTTC. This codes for CASTGAEGWWYF.

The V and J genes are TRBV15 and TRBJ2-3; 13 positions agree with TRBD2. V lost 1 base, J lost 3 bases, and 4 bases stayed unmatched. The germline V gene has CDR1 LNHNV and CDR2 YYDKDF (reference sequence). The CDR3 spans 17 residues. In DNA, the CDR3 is TGTGCCACCAGCAGAGTACGGACTAGCGGGAGTACAGATACGCAGTATTTT. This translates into CATSRVRTSGSTDTQYF.

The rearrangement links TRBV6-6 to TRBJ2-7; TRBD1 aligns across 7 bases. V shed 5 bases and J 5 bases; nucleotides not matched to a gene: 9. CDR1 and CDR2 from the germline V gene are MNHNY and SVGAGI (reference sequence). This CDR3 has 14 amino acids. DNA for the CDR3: TGTGCCAGCAGTAGCCGACAGGGTAGCGACGAGCAGTACTTC. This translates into CASSSRQGSDEQYF.

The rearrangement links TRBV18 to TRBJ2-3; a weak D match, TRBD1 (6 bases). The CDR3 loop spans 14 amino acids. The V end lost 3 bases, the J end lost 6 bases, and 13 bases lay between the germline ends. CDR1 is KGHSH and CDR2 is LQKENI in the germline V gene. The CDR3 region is CASSPLRGMDTQYF. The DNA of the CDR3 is TGTGCCAGCTCACCTCTGAGGGGGATGGATACGCAGTATTTT. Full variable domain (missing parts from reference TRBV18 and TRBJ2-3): NAGVMQNPRHLVRRRGQEARLRCSPMKGHSHVYWYRQLPEEGLKFMVYLQKENIIDESGMPKERFSAEFPKEGPSILRIQQVVRGDSAAYFCASSPLRGMDTQYFGPGTRLTVL.

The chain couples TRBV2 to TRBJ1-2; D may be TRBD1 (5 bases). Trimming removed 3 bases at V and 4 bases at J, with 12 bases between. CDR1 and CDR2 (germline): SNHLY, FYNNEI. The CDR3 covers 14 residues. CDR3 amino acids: CASSEWDGAYGYTF. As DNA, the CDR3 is TGTGCCAGCAGTGAGTGGGACGGGGCCTATGGCTACACCTTC. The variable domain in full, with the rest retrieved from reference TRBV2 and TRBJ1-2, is EPEVTQTPSHQVTQMGQEVILRCVPISNHLYFYWYRQILGQKVEFLVSFYNNEISEKSEIFDDQFSVERPDGSNFTLKIRSTKLEDSAMYFCASSEWDGAYGYTFGSGTRLTVV.

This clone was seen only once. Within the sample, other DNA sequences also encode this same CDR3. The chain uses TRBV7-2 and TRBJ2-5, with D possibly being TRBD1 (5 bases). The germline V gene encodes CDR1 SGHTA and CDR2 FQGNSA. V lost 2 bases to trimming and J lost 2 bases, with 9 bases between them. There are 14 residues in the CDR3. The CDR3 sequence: CASSLTQVQETQYF. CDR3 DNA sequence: TGTGCCAGCAGCTTAACACAGGTTCAAGAGACCCAGTACTTC.

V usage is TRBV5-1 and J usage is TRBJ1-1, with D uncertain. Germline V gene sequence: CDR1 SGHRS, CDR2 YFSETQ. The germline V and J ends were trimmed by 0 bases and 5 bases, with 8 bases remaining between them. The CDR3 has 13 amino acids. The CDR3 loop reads CASSLDTGTEAFF. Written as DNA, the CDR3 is TGCGCCAGCAGCTTGGATACGGGGACTGAAGCTTTCTTT.

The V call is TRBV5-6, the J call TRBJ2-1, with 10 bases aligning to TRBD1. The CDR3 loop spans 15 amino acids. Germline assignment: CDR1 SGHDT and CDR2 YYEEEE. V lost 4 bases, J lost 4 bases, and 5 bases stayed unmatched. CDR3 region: CASSPGQGVYNEQFF. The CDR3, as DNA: TGTGCCAGCAGCCCTGGACAGGGGGTATACAATGAGCAGTTCTTC. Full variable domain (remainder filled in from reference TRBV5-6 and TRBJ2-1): DAGVTQSPTHLIKTRGQQVTLRCSPKSGHDTVSWYQQALGQGPQFIFQYYEEEERQRGNFPDRFSGHQFPNYSSELNVNALLLGDSALYLCASSPGQGVYNEQFFGPGTRLTVL.

The CDR3 DNA reads as TGTGCCAGCAGTCGGACAGGGTACGAGCAGTACTTC. The encoded protein is CASSRTGYEQYF. This rearrangement joins TRBV6-5 to TRBJ2-7, with 8 nucleotides matching TRBD1. J lost 4 bases, V lost 5 bases, and 1 base had no gene match. CDR3 size: 12 residues. Germline CDR1 reads MNHEY; CDR2 reads SVGAGI.

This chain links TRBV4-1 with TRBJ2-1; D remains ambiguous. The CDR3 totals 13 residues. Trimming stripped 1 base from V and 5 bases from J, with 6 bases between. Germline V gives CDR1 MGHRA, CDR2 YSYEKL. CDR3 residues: CASSQVWNNEQFF. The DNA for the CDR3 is TGCGCCAGCAGCCAAGTCTGGAACAATGAGCAGTTCTTC.

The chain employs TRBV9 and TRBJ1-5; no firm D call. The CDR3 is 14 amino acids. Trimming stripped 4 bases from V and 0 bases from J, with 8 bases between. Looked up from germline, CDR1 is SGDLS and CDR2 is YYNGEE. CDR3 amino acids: CASSPHSSNQPQHF. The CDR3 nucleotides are TGTGCCAGCAGCCCCCACAGTAGCAATCAGCCCCAGCATTTT.

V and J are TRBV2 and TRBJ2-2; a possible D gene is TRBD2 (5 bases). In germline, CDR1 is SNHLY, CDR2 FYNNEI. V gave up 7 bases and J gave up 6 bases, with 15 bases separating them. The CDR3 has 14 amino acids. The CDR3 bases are TGTGCCAGCAAAATTCACCCGGAGGCCGGGGAGCTGTTTTTT. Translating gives CASKIHPEAGELFF.

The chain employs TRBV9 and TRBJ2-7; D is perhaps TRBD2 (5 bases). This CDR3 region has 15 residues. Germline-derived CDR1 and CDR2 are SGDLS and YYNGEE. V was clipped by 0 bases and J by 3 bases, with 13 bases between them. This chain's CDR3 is CASSVAERPNYEQYF. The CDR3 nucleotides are TGTGCCAGCAGCGTAGCGGAGCGGCCAAACTACGAGCAGTACTTC.

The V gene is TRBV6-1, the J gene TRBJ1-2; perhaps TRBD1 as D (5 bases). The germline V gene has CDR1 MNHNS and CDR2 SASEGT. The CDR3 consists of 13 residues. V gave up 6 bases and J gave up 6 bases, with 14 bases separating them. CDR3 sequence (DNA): TGTGCCAGCAGGGGAACCGGGACCGATGGCTACACCTTC. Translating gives CASRGTGTDGYTF.

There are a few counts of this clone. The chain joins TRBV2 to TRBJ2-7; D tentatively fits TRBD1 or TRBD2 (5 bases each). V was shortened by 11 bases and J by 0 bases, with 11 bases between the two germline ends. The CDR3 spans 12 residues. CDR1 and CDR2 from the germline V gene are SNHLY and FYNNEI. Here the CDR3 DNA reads TGTGCCCAGATCGGGGCCTCCTACGAGCAGTACTTC. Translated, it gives CAQIGASYEQYF.